This T cell receptor beta chain is drawn from a study of CD8+CD57+ T cells in acquired aplastic anemia. The overall study: Sorted CD4+ and CD8+ cells yielded roughly 3 ug of DNA on average.

Patients included in sequencing had previously demonstrated CD8+CD57+ cell expansion by flow cytometry. All participating patients were living with severe acquired aplastic anemia. The blood sampling took place in patients who had so far received no therapy. Points on this clonotype: One junction end does not reproduce the germline sequence, and a read error may be involved.

Genomic DNA acted as the template from which TCR beta VDJ combination and CDR3 sequence profiling were carried out. TCRdb passed the reads through MiXCR, listing each CDR3 protein once. The sample holds approximately 190,000 distinct CDR3 sequences, 40% to 50% seen once. The CDR3 contains 15 residues. The V gene's germline CDR1 is SNHLY and CDR2 FYNNEI. The sequence was obtained from a human donor with aplastic anemia. Sequences were obtained from sorted CD4+, CD8+, or CD8+CD57+ T cells (not recorded which) from PBMCs. This chain uses TRBV2 with TRBJ1-3; D not certain. CDR3 region: CVSSRAGSAGNTIYF. The CDR3 nucleotides read TGTGTCAGCAGTCGCGCAGGTTCGGCTGGAAACACCATATATTTT.